Listed below are T cell receptor beta chains from one sample, sequenced in a study of cytomegalovirus exposure and HLA in healthy donors. The table came from immunoSEQ multiplex PCR; TCRdb's copy has only in-frame clones and leaves some out. The data hold about 200,000 clones, with 65% to 85% observed a single time. Sequencing was performed on PBMCs. The receptors were sampled from a man between 25 and 39 years old in good health and CMV-seronegative. CDR3s leave out the opening cysteine and the closing phenylalanine or tryptophan. Some rows have no size entry. The others give once, few or many, or a class for an expanded clone.

TRBV11-2,-,TRBJ2-7,ASSLKGTGNYEQY
TRBV27,-,TRBJ2-7,ASSLVPSGGAGHEQY
TRBV4-3,many,TRBJ1-2,ASSQGVTENYGYT
TRBV7-9,-,TRBJ1-6,SSSANRGGYNSPLH
TRBV7-3,-,TRBJ2-1,ASSLNPSGGRNEQF
TRBV14,-,TRBJ2-7,ASSPSGGFSYEQY
TRBV6-5,-,TRBJ1-6,ASRGTRGSPLH
TRBV7-9,-,TRBJ2-2,ASSWEGGGNTGELF
TRBV7-3,few,TRBJ1-1,ASSLGTVANTEAF
TRBV2,-,TRBJ1-5,ASSENRGGSNQPQH
TRBV2,-,TRBJ1-1,ASSSGQGAGNTEAF
TRBV15,-,TRBJ2-7,ATSGTSGIYEQY
TRBV18,-,TRBJ2-7,ASSPRPRDSGGRIVEQY
TRBV18,-,TRBJ2-7,ASSPFGGTLEAHEQY
TRBV9,-,TRBJ1-5,ASSPTGDNQPQH
TRBV29-1,-,TRBJ2-1,SVSDRGRYNEQF
TRBV28,-,TRBJ2-7,ASSWGDGPTAEQY
TRBV15,few,TRBJ2-3,ATSTRTDITDTQY
TRBV2,-,TRBJ2-1,ASSDSAGSYNEQF
TRBV9,-,TRBJ2-3,ASSPDPGGGAATQY
TRBV28,few,TRBJ2-6,ASTGGAGSASGANVLT
TRBV7-9,-,TRBJ2-5,ASSSNLAGARETQY
TRBV7-2,-,TRBJ2-5,ASSLALAGGQETQY
TRBV6-5,-,-,ASSSPGQGAYEQY
TRBV9,-,TRBJ2-5,ASSARGETQY